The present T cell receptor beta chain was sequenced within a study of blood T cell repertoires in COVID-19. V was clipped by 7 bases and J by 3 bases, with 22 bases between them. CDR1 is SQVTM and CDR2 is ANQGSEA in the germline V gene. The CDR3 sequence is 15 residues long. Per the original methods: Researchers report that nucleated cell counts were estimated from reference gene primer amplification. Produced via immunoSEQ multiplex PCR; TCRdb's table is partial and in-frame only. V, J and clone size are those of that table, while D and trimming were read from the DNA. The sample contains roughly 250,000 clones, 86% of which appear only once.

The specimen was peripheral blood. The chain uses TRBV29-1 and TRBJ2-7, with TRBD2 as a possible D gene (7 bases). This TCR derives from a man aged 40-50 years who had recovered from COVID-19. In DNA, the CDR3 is TGCAGCGCCGCCCGGTCCGGGGGGCTCATCTACGAGCAGTACTTC. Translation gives CSAARSGGLIYEQYF.